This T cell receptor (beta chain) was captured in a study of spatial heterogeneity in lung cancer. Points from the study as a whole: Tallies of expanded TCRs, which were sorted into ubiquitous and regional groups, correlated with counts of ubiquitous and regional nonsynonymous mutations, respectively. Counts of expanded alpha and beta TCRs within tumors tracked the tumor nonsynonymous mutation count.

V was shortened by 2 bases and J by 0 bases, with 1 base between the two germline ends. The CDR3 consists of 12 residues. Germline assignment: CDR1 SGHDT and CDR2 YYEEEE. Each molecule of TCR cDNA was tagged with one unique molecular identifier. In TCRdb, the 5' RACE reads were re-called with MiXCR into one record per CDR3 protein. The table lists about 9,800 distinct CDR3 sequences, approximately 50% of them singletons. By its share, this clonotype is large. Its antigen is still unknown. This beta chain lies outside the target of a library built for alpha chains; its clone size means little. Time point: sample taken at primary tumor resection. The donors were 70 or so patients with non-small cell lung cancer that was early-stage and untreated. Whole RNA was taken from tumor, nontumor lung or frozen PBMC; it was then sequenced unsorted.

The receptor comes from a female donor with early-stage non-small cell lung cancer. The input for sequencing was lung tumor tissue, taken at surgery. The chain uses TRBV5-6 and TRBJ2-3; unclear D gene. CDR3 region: CASSLSTDTQYF. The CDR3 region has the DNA TGTGCCAGCAGCTTAAGCACAGATACGCAGTATTTT.